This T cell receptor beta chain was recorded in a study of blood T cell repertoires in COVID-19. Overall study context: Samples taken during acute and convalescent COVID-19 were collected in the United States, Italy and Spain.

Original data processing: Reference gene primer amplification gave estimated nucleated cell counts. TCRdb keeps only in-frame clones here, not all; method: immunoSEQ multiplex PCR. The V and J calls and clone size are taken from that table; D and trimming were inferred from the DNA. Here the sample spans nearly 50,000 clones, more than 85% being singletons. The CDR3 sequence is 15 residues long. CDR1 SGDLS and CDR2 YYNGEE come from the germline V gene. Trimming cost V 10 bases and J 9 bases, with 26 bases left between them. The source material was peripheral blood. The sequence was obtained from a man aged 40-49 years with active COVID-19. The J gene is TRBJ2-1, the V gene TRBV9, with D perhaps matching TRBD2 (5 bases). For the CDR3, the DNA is TGTGCCTCAGAGAGAGGGCATGGTTTAGGTGGTGAGCAGTTCTTC. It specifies CASERGHGLGGEQFF.